Described below is a single T cell receptor (beta chain) sequence and its context. The sort gate was single viable CD3+CD4+CD8-CD45RO+ cells for memory CD4+ T cells. This sample is part of a study of memory CD4+ T cells and cytomegalovirus serostatus. This CDR3 is 16 amino acids long. Germline CDR1 and CDR2: SGHTA and FQGNSA. The trim removed 2 bases at V and 7 bases at J, leaving 11 bases unmatched. The table came from immunoSEQ multiplex PCR; TCRdb's copy has only in-frame clones and leaves some out. This table has about 92,000 clones, about 80% appearing once. Sequenced: memory CD4+ T cells from blood. The sequence came from an adult in good health and CMV-seropositive. The rearrangement joins TRBV7-2 to TRBJ2-5, with 9 bases matching TRBD2. CDR3 DNA sequence: TGTGCCAGCAGCTTATGGGTAGCGGGAGTTGGGGGGACCCAGTACTTC. Translated: CASSLWVAGVGGTQYF.